This TCR beta chain stems from a study of blood T cell repertoires in COVID-19. Across the study: Sources were T cells, B-cell-depleted T cells, or PBMCs; the material itself was cDNA or gDNA.

Original data processing: Cell counts per sample came from amplifying reference gene primers. TCRdb keeps only in-frame clones here, not all; method: immunoSEQ multiplex PCR. D and trimming were read from the DNA, whereas the V and J calls and clone size are those reported in that table. The sample lists around 280,000 clones; roughly nine tenths were seen once. Trimming removed 0 bases from V and 4 bases from J; junction bases left unmatched: 15. Germline V gene data show CDR1 as SGHRS and CDR2 as YFSETQ. This CDR3 is built from 20 residues. Cohort 3 donors counted as recovered after two negative PCRs, clearance, or resolved symptoms.

The material sequenced was PBMCs or T cells enriched from blood (not recorded which). The source of this sequence is a middle-aged woman who had recovered from COVID-19. The gene calls are TRBV5-1 and TRBJ2-1; 11 bases match TRBD2. In DNA, the CDR3 is TGCGCCAGCAGCTTGGGCCAGGGTAGCGGGAGGGCCGATCGATACAATGAGCAGTTCTTC. This sequence encodes CASSLGQGSGRADRYNEQFF.